This paragraph reports one T cell receptor beta chain. As yet, its antigen is unknown. The sample belongs to a study of CD8+ T cells in alopecia areata. Study-wide points: Sequenced scalp T cells also include alphabeta T cells resident in normal skin. Relative to normal scalp, lesional scalp, especially alopecia totalis/universalis, showed higher clonality. TCRs were shared less clearly across patients than in mice, possibly for HLA-related reasons.

This CDR3 comprises 14 residues. V lost 5 bases to trimming and J lost 4 bases, with 12 bases between them. Germline V gene lookup returns CDR1 SQVTM and CDR2 ANQGSEA. Investigators sorted PBMCs to obtain both CD4+ and CD8+ T cells. Reverse transcribed after extraction, RNA yielded cDNA as the sequencing template. Profiled with immunoSEQ multiplex PCR; TCRdb holds only in-frame clones, not every one. The sample lists some 180,000 clones, 45% to 70% occurring once. This receptor was identified in a human donor in good health. Material for sequencing was CD8+ T cells sorted from blood. The chain links TRBV29-1 to TRBJ2-6, with unresolved D. CDR3 region: CSVSGPVGANVLTF. CDR3 nucleotide sequence: TGCAGCGTTTCGGGTCCTGTCGGGGCCAACGTCCTGACTTTC.